This is a list of T cell receptor beta chains from one sample in a study of CD8+ T cells in alopecia areata. Assay: immunoSEQ multiplex PCR; the TCRdb copy retains only in-frame clones and omits some. The sample has a few hundred thousand clones, roughly two thirds seen once; the top ten hold around 1.2%. The material sequenced was CD4+ T cells sorted from blood, taken at week 0. The receptors were sampled from a human donor with alopecia areata. Each CDR3 is given with its conserved first and last residue. D genes are given only for firm matches.

CDR3aa: CASSLVGSETQYF
d_gene: .
j_gene: TRBJ2-5
v_gene: TRBV5-6

CDR3aa: CSVARVQDEQFF
d_gene: .
j_gene: TRBJ2-1
v_gene: TRBV29-1

CDR3aa: CATSRDYSSYEQYF
d_gene: .
j_gene: TRBJ2-7
v_gene: TRBV15

CDR3aa: CSTRTGDYGYTF
d_gene: TRBD1
j_gene: TRBJ1-2
v_gene: TRBV29-1

CDR3aa: CAWAGQFYGYTF
d_gene: TRBD1
j_gene: TRBJ1-2
v_gene: TRBV30

CDR3aa: CASSLSRSRGTDTQYF
d_gene: .
j_gene: TRBJ2-3
v_gene: TRBV7-3

CDR3aa: CAISRLVSQETQYF
d_gene: .
j_gene: TRBJ2-5
v_gene: TRBV10-3

CDR3aa: CSVLHTGGAFF
d_gene: TRBD1
j_gene: TRBJ1-1
v_gene: TRBV29-1

CDR3aa: CASSLHNSPLHF
d_gene: .
j_gene: TRBJ1-6
v_gene: TRBV4-2

CDR3aa: CASLARRETQYF
d_gene: .
j_gene: TRBJ2-5
v_gene: TRBV6-1

CDR3aa: CSVSSLAGGLDNEQFF
d_gene: TRBD2
j_gene: TRBJ2-1
v_gene: TRBV29-1

CDR3aa: CASSLGRKNEKLFF
d_gene: .
j_gene: TRBJ1-4
v_gene: TRBV11-2

CDR3aa: CASSPDRERLGEQYF
d_gene: TRBD1
j_gene: TRBJ2-7
v_gene: TRBV27

CDR3aa: CASSPLGQLAFF
d_gene: .
j_gene: TRBJ2-1
v_gene: TRBV14

CDR3aa: CSACRGSGELFF
d_gene: .
j_gene: TRBJ2-2
v_gene: TRBV29-1

CDR3aa: CASSLNRENTEAFF
d_gene: .
j_gene: TRBJ1-1
v_gene: TRBV18

CDR3aa: CASSFRLSYGYTF
d_gene: .
j_gene: TRBJ1-2
v_gene: TRBV19

CDR3aa: CASSLMGQGAGNTIYF
d_gene: TRBD1
j_gene: TRBJ1-3
v_gene: TRBV11-2

CDR3aa: CASSPGTQGELFF
d_gene: .
j_gene: TRBJ2-2
v_gene: TRBV18

CDR3aa: CASSQDRAGSSYGYTF
d_gene: .
j_gene: TRBJ1-2
v_gene: TRBV4-2

CDR3aa: CAWSVNIGGYGYTF
d_gene: .
j_gene: TRBJ1-2
v_gene: TRBV30

CDR3aa: CSVEDSSRATEAFF
d_gene: .
j_gene: TRBJ1-1
v_gene: TRBV29-1

CDR3aa: CSARLAETQYF
d_gene: .
j_gene: TRBJ2-5
v_gene: TRBV20-1

CDR3aa: CASSQDKGRSPLHF
d_gene: .
j_gene: TRBJ1-6
v_gene: TRBV4-2

CDR3aa: CASSARGTYNSPLHF
d_gene: .
j_gene: TRBJ1-6
v_gene: TRBV9

CDR3aa: CASSLGLVSTDTQYF
d_gene: TRBD2
j_gene: TRBJ2-3
v_gene: TRBV9

CDR3aa: CSVEERDRETSNQPQHF
d_gene: TRBD1
j_gene: TRBJ1-5
v_gene: TRBV29-1

CDR3aa: CAWSLRTEGRGHNQPQHF
d_gene: TRBD1
j_gene: TRBJ1-5
v_gene: TRBV30

CDR3aa: CASSRGQGRTEAFF
d_gene: TRBD1
j_gene: TRBJ1-1
v_gene: TRBV5-4

CDR3aa: CASSFSGSNQPQHF
d_gene: .
j_gene: TRBJ1-5
v_gene: TRBV7-9

CDR3aa: CASSPRQSSYEQYF
d_gene: .
j_gene: TRBJ2-7
v_gene: TRBV11-2

CDR3aa: CASSPSTLATETQYF
d_gene: .
j_gene: TRBJ2-5
v_gene: TRBV4-1

CDR3aa: CASSIFGGRRNQPQHF
d_gene: .
j_gene: TRBJ1-5
v_gene: TRBV19

CDR3aa: CAWTKSSYEQYF
d_gene: .
j_gene: TRBJ2-7
v_gene: TRBV30